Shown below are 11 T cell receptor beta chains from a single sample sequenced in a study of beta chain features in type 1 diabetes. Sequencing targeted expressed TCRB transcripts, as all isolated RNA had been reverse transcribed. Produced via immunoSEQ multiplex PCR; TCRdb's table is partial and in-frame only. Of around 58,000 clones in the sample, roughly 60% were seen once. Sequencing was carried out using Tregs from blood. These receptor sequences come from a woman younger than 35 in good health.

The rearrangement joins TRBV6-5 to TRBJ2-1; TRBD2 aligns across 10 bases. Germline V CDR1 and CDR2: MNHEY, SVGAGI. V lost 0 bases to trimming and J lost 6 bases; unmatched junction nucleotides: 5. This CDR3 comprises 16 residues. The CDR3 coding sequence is TGTGCCAGCAGTTACTCGAAGCGGGGGGGCCTCAATGAGCAGTTCTTC. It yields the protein CASSYSKRGGLNEQFF.

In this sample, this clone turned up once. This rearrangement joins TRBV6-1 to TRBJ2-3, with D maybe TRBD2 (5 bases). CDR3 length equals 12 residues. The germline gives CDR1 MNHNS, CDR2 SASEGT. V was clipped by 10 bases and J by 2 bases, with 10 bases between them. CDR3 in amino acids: CATKGATDTQYF. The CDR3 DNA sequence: TGTGCCACCAAGGGAGCCACAGATACGCAGTATTTT.

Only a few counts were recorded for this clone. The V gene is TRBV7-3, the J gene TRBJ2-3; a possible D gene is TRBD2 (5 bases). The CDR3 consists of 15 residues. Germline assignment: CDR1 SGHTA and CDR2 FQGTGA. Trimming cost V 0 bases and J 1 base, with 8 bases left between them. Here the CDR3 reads CASSLTRGGTDTQYF. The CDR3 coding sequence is TGTGCCAGCAGCTTAACTCGGGGAGGCACAGATACGCAGTATTTT.

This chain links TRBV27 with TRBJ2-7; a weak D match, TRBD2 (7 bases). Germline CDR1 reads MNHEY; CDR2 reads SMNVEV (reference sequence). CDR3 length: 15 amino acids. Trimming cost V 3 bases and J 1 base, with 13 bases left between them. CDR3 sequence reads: CASSLGRGPSYEQYF. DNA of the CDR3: TGTGCCAGCAGTTTGGGGCGGGGGCCTTCCTACGAGCAGTACTTC.

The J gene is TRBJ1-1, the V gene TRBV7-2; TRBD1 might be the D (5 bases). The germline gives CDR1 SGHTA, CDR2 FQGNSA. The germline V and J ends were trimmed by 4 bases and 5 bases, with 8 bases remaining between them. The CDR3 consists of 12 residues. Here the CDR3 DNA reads TGTGCCAGCAGCTCCGGGGGGACTGAAGCTTTCTTT. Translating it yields CASSSGGTEAFF.

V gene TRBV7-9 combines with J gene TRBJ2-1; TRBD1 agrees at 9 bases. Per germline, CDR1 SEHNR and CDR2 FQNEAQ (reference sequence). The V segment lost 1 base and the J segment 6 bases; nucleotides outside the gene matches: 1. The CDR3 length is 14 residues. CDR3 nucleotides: TGTGCCAGCAGCTTAGGACAGGGGGGCAATGAGCAGTTCTTC. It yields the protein CASSLGQGGNEQFF.

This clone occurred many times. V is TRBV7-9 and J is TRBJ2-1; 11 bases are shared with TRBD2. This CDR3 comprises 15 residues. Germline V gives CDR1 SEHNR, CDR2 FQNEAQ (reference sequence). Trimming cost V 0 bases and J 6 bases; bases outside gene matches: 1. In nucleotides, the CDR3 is TGTGCCAGCAGCTTAGCTCTAGCGGGAGGCAATGAGCAGTTCTTC. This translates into CASSLALAGGNEQFF.

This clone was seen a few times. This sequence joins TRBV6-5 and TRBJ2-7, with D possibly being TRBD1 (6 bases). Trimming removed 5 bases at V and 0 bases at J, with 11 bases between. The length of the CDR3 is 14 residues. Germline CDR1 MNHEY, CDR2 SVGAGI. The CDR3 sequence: CASSLDRSSYEQYF. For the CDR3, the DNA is TGTGCCAGCAGTCTAGACAGGAGCTCCTACGAGCAGTACTTC.

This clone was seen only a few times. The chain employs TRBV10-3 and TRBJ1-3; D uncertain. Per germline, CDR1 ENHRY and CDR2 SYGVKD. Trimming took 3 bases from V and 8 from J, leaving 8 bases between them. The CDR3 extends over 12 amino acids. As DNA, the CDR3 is TGTGCCATCAGTGATATGCGGTACACCATATATTTT. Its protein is CAISDMRYTIYF.

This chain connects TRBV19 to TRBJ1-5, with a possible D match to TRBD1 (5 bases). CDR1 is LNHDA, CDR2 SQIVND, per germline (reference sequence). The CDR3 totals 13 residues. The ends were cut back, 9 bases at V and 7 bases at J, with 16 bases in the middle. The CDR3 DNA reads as TGTGCCAGCCGATGGGGGGAGCGACAGCCCCAGCATTTT. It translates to CASRWGERQPQHF. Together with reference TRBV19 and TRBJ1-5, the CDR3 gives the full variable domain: DGGITQSPKYLFRKEGQNVTLSCEQNLNHDAMYWYRQDPGQGLRLIYYSQIVNDFQKGDIAEGYSVSREKKESFPLTVTSAQKNPTAFYLCASRWGERQPQHFGDGTRLSIL.

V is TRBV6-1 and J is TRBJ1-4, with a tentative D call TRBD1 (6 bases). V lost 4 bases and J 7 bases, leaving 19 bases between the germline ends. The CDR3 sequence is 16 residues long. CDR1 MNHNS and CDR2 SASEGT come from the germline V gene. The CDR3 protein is CASSAPGRGRGEKLFF. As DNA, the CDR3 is TGTGCCAGCAGTGCTCCCGGCAGGGGCCGAGGTGAAAAACTGTTTTTT.